This T cell receptor (beta chain) was obtained from a study of beta chain features in type 1 diabetes. Study observations and caveats: Shorter TCRB CDR3s, moderately but significantly so, marked every one of the four CD4+ subsets in Type 1 diabetes patients. PCR might preferentially amplify shorter templates, equally in patients and controls.

Isolation of CD4+ naive, central memory, regulatory and stem cell-like memory cells was achieved by sorting via CD45RO/CCR7/CD25/CD127/CD95/CD27. The CDR3 sequence is 14 residues long. CDR1 is MGHRA and CDR2 is YSYEKL in the germline V gene. V dropped 4 bases and J dropped 5; count of bases not matched to a gene: 1. As for this clone: Its target is not known.

cDNA synthesis used the whole RNA isolate, giving expressed TCRB sequences. Clones were sequenced by immunoSEQ multiplex PCR, and TCRdb holds only the in-frame ones, with some missing. The data hold 350,000 or so clones, with around a fifth observed a single time. Sequencing was done on a sample of naive CD4+ T cells from blood. The chain uses TRBV4-1 and TRBJ2-2; 10 bases match TRBD1. The sequence derives from a woman aged 18-35 years in good health. CDR3 region: CASSRTGGTGELFF. CDR3 nucleotide sequence: TGCGCCAGCAGCCGGACAGGGGGAACCGGGGAGCTGTTTTTT.